This TCR beta chain was documented in a study of blood T cells in healthy people across ages. As for the study in general: There was about one barcoded beta molecule captured by template switching per two T cells.

Whole-study findings and limits: In these data, TCR beta diversity tracked strongly with naive T cell percentage. Donors of long life had a larger count of naive CD4+ cells and greater diversity than aged donors.

Sample-barcoded 5' priming and a J-beta primer mix drove a second PCR of roughly 6 to 12 cycles. TCRdb recomputed calls from the 5' RACE reads with MiXCR, one row per CDR3 protein. The sample contains fewer than 900,000 distinct CDR3 sequences, about 36% of which appear only once. Healthy Caucasian individuals from Russia aged about 6 to 100 were enrolled as donors. This clonotype came up many times. The antigen is undetermined. V was clipped by 2 bases and J by 2 bases, with 10 bases between them. CDR1 and CDR2 from the germline V gene are PRHDT and FYEKMQ (reference sequence). CDR3 size: 15 residues.

This chain connects TRBV13 to TRBJ2-1, with D maybe TRBD1 (6 bases). The material sequenced was blood. This TCR was recovered from a man aged 18-30 years in good health. The CDR3 nucleotides are TGTGCCAGCAGCTTAAGGACAGTAACCTACAATGAGCAGTTCTTC. Protein sequence: CASSLRTVTYNEQFF. Supplemented by reference TRBV13 and TRBJ2-1, the full variable domain reads AAGVIQSPRHLIKEKRETATLKCYPIPRHDTVYWYQQGPGQDPQFLISFYEKMQSDKGSIPDRFSAQQFSDYHSELNMSSLELGDSALYFCASSLRTVTYNEQFFGPGTRLTVL.